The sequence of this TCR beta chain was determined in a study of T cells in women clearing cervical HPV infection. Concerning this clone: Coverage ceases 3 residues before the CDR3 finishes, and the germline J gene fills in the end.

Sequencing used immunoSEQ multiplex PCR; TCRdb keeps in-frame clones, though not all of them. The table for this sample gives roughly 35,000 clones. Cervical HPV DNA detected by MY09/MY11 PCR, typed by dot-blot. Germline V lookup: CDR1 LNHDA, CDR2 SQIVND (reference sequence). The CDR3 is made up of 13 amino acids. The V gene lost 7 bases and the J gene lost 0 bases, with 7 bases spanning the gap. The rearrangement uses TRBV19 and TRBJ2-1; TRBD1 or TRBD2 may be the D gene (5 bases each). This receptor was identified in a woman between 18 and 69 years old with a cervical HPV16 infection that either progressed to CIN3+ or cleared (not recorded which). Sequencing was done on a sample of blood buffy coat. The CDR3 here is CASKGSSYNEQFF. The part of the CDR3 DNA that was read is TGTGCCAGTAAGGGGAGCTCCTACAATGAG.